This TCR beta chain was identified in a study of STAT3 mutations in large granular lymphocyte leukemia. Study-wide points: Every T-cell large granular lymphocyte leukemia patient had at least one immunodominant TCR beta clonotype. In some patients, a small highly pathogenic clone possibly went undetected. TCR clonotype switching after therapy occurred in about 30% of the 18 patients.

Clones were read by immunoSEQ multiplex PCR, and TCRdb kept only the in-frame ones, dropping some. The profile shows under 15,000 clones, 75% to 80% of them singletons. In its sample, this clone was seen once. What it recognizes is unknown. V shed 3 bases and J 1 base; nucleotides not matched to a gene: 1. This CDR3 is built from 14 residues. Per germline, CDR1 KGHSH and CDR2 LQKENI. The gene calls are TRBV18 and TRBJ2-5, with TRBD1 identical over 8 bases. This TCR was recovered from a man aged 60-69 years with T-cell large granular lymphocyte leukemia. Some clones in this sample may be carry-over from other donors' samples. The sequenced sample consisted of peripheral blood mononuclear cells. CDR3 amino acids: CASSPDRAQETQYF. The CDR3 DNA reads TGTGCCAGCTCACCGGACAGGGCCCAAGAGACCCAGTACTTC. Combining the CDR3 with reference TRBV18 and TRBJ2-5 gives the whole variable domain NAGVMQNPRHLVRRRGQEARLRCSPMKGHSHVYWYRQLPEEGLKFMVYLQKENIIDESGMPKERFSAEFPKEGPSILRIQQVVRGDSAAYFCASSPDRAQETQYFGPGTRLLVL.